This entry lists 23 T cell receptor beta chains sequenced from one sample in a study of cytomegalovirus exposure and HLA in healthy donors. The PCR made use of 60 Vbeta and 13 Jbeta primers. The protocol was immunoSEQ multiplex PCR, while the TCRdb copy is restricted to in-frame clones and leaves out a portion. The sample yields about 150,000 clones, more than 70% seen once. The source material was PBMCs. Receptors originate from a woman in her 40s in good health and CMV-seronegative.

The chain joins TRBV15 to TRBJ2-5, with 7 bases lining up with TRBD1. Germline CDR1 reads LNHNV; CDR2 reads YYDKDF (reference sequence). This CDR3 has 14 residues. V lost 2 bases to trimming and J lost 5 bases; unmatched junction nucleotides: 5. The CDR3 DNA is TGTGCCACCAGCAGACTCTTCAGGGGGGAGACCCAGTACTTC. It codes for CATSRLFRGETQYF.

The J gene is TRBJ2-3, the V gene TRBV5-1; D may be TRBD1 (6 bases). Germline V gene lookup returns CDR1 SGHRS and CDR2 YFSETQ. CDR3 size: 15 residues. With 0 bases removed from V and 4 bases from J, the gap between germline ends came to 12 bases. DNA for the CDR3: TGCGCCAGCAGCTTGGCACCAGGGGTCGCAGATACGCAGTATTTT. Translation: CASSLAPGVADTQYF. Full variable domain (remainder filled in from reference TRBV5-1 and TRBJ2-3): KAGVTQTPRYLIKTRGQQVTLSCSPISGHRSVSWYQQTPGQGLQFLFEYFSETQRNKGNFPGRFSGRQFSNSRSEMNVSTLELGDSALYLCASSLAPGVADTQYFGPGTRLTVL.

The gene calls are TRBV5-5 and TRBJ2-3, with unresolved D. V dropped 4 bases and J dropped 2 bases, with 5 bases sitting between them. The CDR3 runs to 12 residues. The germline CDR1 and CDR2 sequences are SGHKS and YYEKEE (reference sequence). DNA for the CDR3: TGTGCCAGCAGCCCAAACACAGATACGCAGTATTTT. Its protein is CASSPNTDTQYF.

This rearrangement joins TRBV11-2 to TRBJ2-7; maybe TRBD2 (5 bases). Trimming shortened V by 4 bases and J by 2 bases, and 15 bases separated the two germline ends. The CDR3 is 15 residues long. Per the germline V gene, CDR1 is SGHAT and CDR2 is FQNNGV. CDR3 in amino acids: CASSSLKASTYEQYF. The DNA for the CDR3 is TGTGCCAGCAGCTCTCTTAAGGCTAGCACCTACGAGCAGTACTTC.

The V call is TRBV18, the J call TRBJ2-2; D remains ambiguous. The germline CDR1 and CDR2 sequences are KGHSH and LQKENI. V gave up 2 bases and J gave up 3 bases, with 13 bases separating them. The CDR3 runs to 16 residues. The CDR3 is CASSPYSGPDTGELFF. The CDR3 bases are TGTGCCAGCTCACCATATTCGGGTCCGGACACCGGGGAGCTGTTTTTT. The full variable domain, rest sourced from reference TRBV18 and TRBJ2-2, is NAGVMQNPRHLVRRRGQEARLRCSPMKGHSHVYWYRQLPEEGLKFMVYLQKENIIDESGMPKERFSAEFPKEGPSILRIQQVVRGDSAAYFCASSPYSGPDTGELFFGEGSRLTVL.

CDR3 in amino acids: CASGRGSTGELFF. In DNA, the CDR3 is TGTGCCAGCGGACGGGGGTCCACCGGGGAGCTGTTTTTT. The rearrangement uses TRBV2 and TRBJ2-2, with D possibly matching TRBD2 (6 bases). V lost 8 bases and J lost 4, with 11 bases in between. Germline CDR1 SNHLY, CDR2 FYNNEI. The CDR3 is made up of 13 amino acids.

The gene calls are TRBV7-9 and TRBJ1-5, with D maybe TRBD1 (5 bases). Deletions cut 1 base from V and 6 bases from J, with 10 bases between. This CDR3 contains 14 residues. Germline V gene lookup returns CDR1 SEHNR and CDR2 FQNEAQ (reference sequence). Here the CDR3 DNA reads TGTGCCAGCAGCTTAGTCGGGGGGACTCAGCCCCAGCATTTT. As protein: CASSLVGGTQPQHF.

The chain has TRBV29-1 and TRBJ1-1, with a possible D match to TRBD1 (6 bases). The germline V gene encodes CDR1 SQVTM and CDR2 ANQGSEA. V was clipped by 6 bases and J by 8 bases, with 16 bases between them. The CDR3 has 12 residues. In DNA, the CDR3 is TGCAGCGTGGCCCTGGTAACAGGGGAAGCTTTCTTT. Translated, it gives CSVALVTGEAFF.

The sample holds a few counts of this clone. The V gene is TRBV7-9, the J gene TRBJ1-4, with D possibly matching TRBD1 (6 bases). The germline CDR1 and CDR2 sequences are SEHNR and FQNEAQ (reference sequence). CDR3 length: 16 residues. Trimming left V 3 bases short and J 3 bases short, with 14 bases between. CDR3 in amino acids: CASSFRAGAANEKLFF. CDR3 bases: TGTGCCAGCAGCTTTCGGGCAGGGGCGGCTAATGAAAAACTGTTTTTT.

The CDR3 here is CASSLTSTGVFGYTF. CDR3 nucleotides: TGTGCCAGCAGCCTCACCTCTACAGGGGTGTTCGGCTACACCTTC. The genes are TRBV7-9 and TRBJ1-2; 7 bases agree with TRBD1. The CDR3 runs 15 residues. J was trimmed by 8 bases and V by 5 bases; bases with no gene match: 14. The germline V gene encodes CDR1 SEHNR and CDR2 FQNEAQ (reference sequence).

This clone was recorded a few times. The chain employs TRBV29-1 and TRBJ2-1; 10 nucleotides line up with TRBD1. The V segment lost 8 bases and the J segment 6 bases; nucleotides outside the gene matches: 7. From germline, CDR1 is SQVTM and CDR2 ANQGSEA. This CDR3 has 13 amino acids. The CDR3 loop is CSSSRTGGNEQFF. The CDR3 nucleotides are TGCAGCTCCTCCAGGACAGGGGGCAATGAGCAGTTCTTC.

The gene calls are TRBV5-1 and TRBJ2-1; possibly TRBD1 for D (5 bases). The CDR3 consists of 16 residues. V lost 3 bases and J 7 bases, leaving 20 bases between the germline ends. CDR1 is SGHRS, CDR2 YFSETQ, per germline. CDR3 sequence: CASSSGIGAWRNEQFF. The CDR3 coding sequence is TGCGCCAGCAGCTCTGGGATAGGGGCTTGGCGGAATGAGCAGTTCTTC.

This chain joins TRBV7-2 and TRBJ1-1; a weak D match, TRBD1 (5 bases). This CDR3 is 13 amino acids long. CDR1 and CDR2 from the germline V gene are SGHTA and FQGNSA. With 5 bases removed from V and 1 base from J, the gap between germline ends came to 8 bases. The CDR3 protein is CASSVDRNTEAFF. CDR3 coding DNA: TGTGCCAGCAGCGTCGACAGGAACACTGAAGCTTTCTTT.

This chain connects TRBV25-1 to TRBJ2-7, with TRBD1 as a possible D gene (5 bases). The CDR3 contains 14 residues. Trimming took off 2 bases at V and 8 bases at J, with 16 bases between the two ends. The germline gives CDR1 MGHDK, CDR2 SYGVNS. The CDR3 reads CASSETGSPGQQYF. CDR3 bases: TGTGCCAGCAGTGAAACAGGAAGCCCCGGGCAGCAGTACTTC.

This clone was observed once. The germline gene is not matched at one end of the junction; a read error may be the cause. The chain is built from TRBV6-5 and TRBJ2-1; 8 nucleotides line up with TRBD2. This CDR3 comprises 12 residues. Germline V gene data show CDR1 as MNHEY and CDR2 as SVGAGI. The CDR3, as DNA: TGCTTAGCGGGAAGCTCCTACAATGAGCAGTTCTTC. It is translated as CLAGSSYNEQFF.

This chain joins TRBV6-5 and TRBJ1-1, with D unresolved. With 4 bases removed from V and 3 bases from J, the gap between germline ends came to 12 bases. Germline V gene lookup returns CDR1 MNHEY and CDR2 SVGAGI. CDR3 size: 14 residues. The CDR3 sequence is CASSSLEPHTEAFF. The DNA of the CDR3 is TGTGCCAGCAGTTCCCTAGAACCCCACACTGAAGCTTTCTTT.

This clone was found once. CDR3 nucleotides: TGTGCCAGCAGTTTGCCGGGACAGTATAATTCACCCCTCCACTTT. Encoded protein: CASSLPGQYNSPLHF. The J gene is TRBJ1-6, the V gene TRBV27, with 7 bases aligning to TRBD1. This CDR3 is 15 amino acids long. Germline-derived CDR1 and CDR2 are MNHEY and SMNVEV (reference sequence). V gave up 3 bases and J gave up 4 bases; unmatched junction bases: 3.

The chain has TRBV6-6 and TRBJ2-1, with 8 bases aligning to TRBD2. From germline, CDR1 is MNHNY and CDR2 SVGAGI (reference sequence). With V trimmed by 2 bases and J by 7 bases, 4 bases remained unmatched. The CDR3 extends over 14 amino acids. The CDR3 nucleotides read TGTGCCAGCAGTTACGGCCGGGGGGGTAATGAGCAGTTCTTC. Protein: CASSYGRGGNEQFF.

CDR3 bases: TGTGCCACCAGCTTTTACAGAAACACTGAAGCTTTCTTT. Translation: CATSFYRNTEAFF. The genes are TRBV15 and TRBJ1-1; D not resolved. The V end was cut by 5 bases, the J end by 2 bases, with 9 bases between. The CDR3 loop spans 13 amino acids. Germline V CDR1 and CDR2: LNHNV, YYDKDF (reference sequence).

The V call is TRBV30, the J call TRBJ1-4; tentative D call: TRBD1 (6 bases). The CDR3 sequence is 15 residues long. Trimming cost V 3 bases and J 0 bases, with 11 bases left between them. Germline V gives CDR1 GTSNPN, CDR2 SVGIG (reference sequence). Here the CDR3 DNA reads TGTGCCTGGAGCCCCGGACAGCCAACTAATGAAAAACTGTTTTTT. It codes for CAWSPGQPTNEKLFF.

This chain links TRBV11-2 with TRBJ2-1; no clear D gene. V lost 2 bases, J lost 9 bases, and 8 bases lay in between. The CDR3 has 12 residues. Looked up from germline, CDR1 is SGHAT and CDR2 is FQNNGV. Here the CDR3 DNA reads TGTGCCAGCAGCTTAATTTTCGGTGAGCAGTTCTTC. This translates into CASSLIFGEQFF.

The chain couples TRBV6-5 to TRBJ2-5, with 7 bases matching TRBD1. The J call may be faulty, since TRBJ2-7 better matches the DNA end. The CDR3 is 13 residues long. CDR1 is MNHEY, CDR2 SVGAGI, per germline. The DNA for the CDR3 is TGTGCCAGCAGTCGACAGGGATCCTACGAGCAGTACTTC. This gives the protein CASSRQGSYEQYF.

This chain uses TRBV25-1 with TRBJ2-7; tentative D call: TRBD2 (7 bases). V dropped 4 bases and J dropped 4 bases, with 20 bases sitting between them. From germline, CDR1 is MGHDK and CDR2 SYGVNS. The CDR3 consists of 16 residues. The CDR3 DNA reads TGTGCCAGCAGTGCGGAGGGCCAAGGGGGGGGGTACGAGCAGTACTTC. This encodes CASSAEGQGGGYEQYF.